Listed below are T cell receptor beta chains from one sample, sequenced in a study of cytomegalovirus exposure and HLA in healthy donors. Profiled with immunoSEQ multiplex PCR; TCRdb holds only in-frame clones, not every one. This sample carries under 200,000 clones, roughly 80% of them seen once, and the ten largest clones take 0.25% to 0.3%. The specimen was PBMCs. All receptors derive from a boy younger than 18 in good health and CMV-seronegative. The CDR3 runs from the conserved cysteine through the conserved F or W. A D gene is named only where the DNA matches it firmly. Size values are once, few and many counts, or a class for expanded clones, and some rows have none.

v_gene	abundance	j_gene	d_gene	CDR3nt	CDR3aa
TRBV6-5	.	TRBJ1-1	.	TGTGCCAGCAGTTACGGGGGGGGCACTGAAGCTTTCTTT	CASSYGGGTEAFF
TRBV19	.	TRBJ2-1	TRBD1	TGTGCCAGTAGTAGAACAGGGGTCAATGAGCAGTTCTTC	CASSRTGVNEQFF
TRBV30	.	TRBJ1-1	.	TGTGCCTGGAGTTACCAGGGGTACACTGAAGCTTTCTTT	CAWSYQGYTEAFF
TRBV28	.	TRBJ2-3	TRBD1	TGTGCCAGCAGTTCCTGGTCCCGGGACAGTCAAACAGATACGCAGTATTTT	CASSSWSRDSQTDTQYF
TRBV5-6	.	TRBJ1-4	.	TGTGCCAGCAGCCCTGGCCAGGGTACTAATGAAAAACTGTTTTTT	CASSPGQGTNEKLFF
TRBV7-8	once	TRBJ2-1	TRBD2	TGTGCCAGCAGCTTAGCTAGCGGGGGGTTCTACAATGAGCAGTTCTTC	CASSLASGGFYNEQFF
TRBV28	once	TRBJ2-1	TRBD2	TGTGCCGCGGGGGATGAGCAGTTCTTC	CAAGDEQFF
TRBV7-9	.	TRBJ1-2	.	TGTGCCAGCAGCTTTCCCCCCGTCGGCTATGGCTACACCTTC	CASSFPPVGYGYTF
TRBV20-1	.	TRBJ1-1	.	TGCAGTGCTAGAAGGGACACATCAGCTTTCTTT	CSARRDTSAFF
TRBV4-1	.	TRBJ2-7	.	TGCGCCAGCAGCCAAACCCTGGCTAGAAGCTACGAGCAGTACTTC	CASSQTLARSYEQYF
TRBV6-4	.	TRBJ2-2	.	TGTGCCAGCAGTGAAAAAGGGGAGAACACCGGGGAGCTGTTTTTT	CASSEKGENTGELFF
TRBV28	.	TRBJ2-7	TRBD2	TGTGCCACCCACGGGGGCGGGAGGTCCTACGAGCAGTACTTC	CATHGGGRSYEQYF
TRBV5-6	.	TRBJ1-6	.	TGTGCCAGCAGCGCCGTTAGAAGCAATTCACCCCTCCACTTT	CASSAVRSNSPLHF
TRBV11-2	.	TRBJ2-1	TRBD2	TGTGCCAGCAGGACTAGCGGGAGTTTTTACAATGAGCAGTTCTTC	CASRTSGSFYNEQFF
TRBV5-1	.	TRBJ1-6	TRBD1	TGCGCCAGCAGCTTCGGGACAGCCTGGACCACAAGCCCTTCCTATAATTCACCCCTCCACTTT	CASSFGTAWTTSPSYNSPLHF
TRBV6-5	.	TRBJ2-1	.	TGTGCCAGCAGACAGTACAATGAGCAGTTCTTC	CASRQYNEQFF
TRBV7-9	.	TRBJ2-1	.	TGTGCCAGCAGGGATAGAGTAGGGAGGTTCAATGAGCAGTTCTTC	CASRDRVGRFNEQFF
TRBV30	.	TRBJ2-1	TRBD2	TGTGCCTGGAGTGGAGTAGCGGGATATAATGAGCAGTTCTTC	CAWSGVAGYNEQFF
TRBV5-4	.	TRBJ2-3	TRBD2	TGTGCCAGCAGCTCGGTCCAAGGCGGGGGGGCCTTTACAGATACGCAGTATTTT	CASSSVQGGGAFTDTQYF
TRBV5-1	.	TRBJ1-5	.	TGCGCCAGCAGCTTGGGTACCGGGTCTCAGCCCCAGCATTTT	CASSLGTGSQPQHF
TRBV27	.	TRBJ2-7	.	TGTGCCAGCAGTTTATCCAGTCCCTACGAGCAGTACTTC	CASSLSSPYEQYF
TRBV5-4	once	TRBJ2-7	TRBD1	TGTGCCACCTCTGAGGACAGGGTTTTGAAGCAGTACTTC	CATSEDRVLKQYF
TRBV7-9	.	TRBJ2-6	.	TGTGCCAGCAGCCCCAGGCGGGTTAGCTCTGGGGCCAACGTCCTGACTTTC	CASSPRRVSSGANVLTF
TRBV7-9	.	TRBJ1-5	.	TGTGCCAGCAGCTCCTCATACGGCGGGGGGATTCAGCCCCAGCATTTT	CASSSSYGGGIQPQHF
TRBV7-3	.	TRBJ2-3	.	TGTGCCAGCAGCCCCCTCGGGGGTGGCGGCACAGATACGCAGTATTTT	CASSPLGGGGTDTQYF
TRBV19	.	TRBJ1-5	.	TGTGCCAGTATTCCGAGAGGGGATCGCATATCGGGAGCCCAGCATTTT	CASIPRGDRISGAQHF
TRBV5-4	.	TRBJ2-5	.	TGTGCCAGCAGCTTGCGAGGGGGGGCGGACCAAGAGACCCAGTACTTC	CASSLRGGADQETQYF
TRBV4-3	.	TRBJ2-3	TRBD2	TGCGCCAGCAGCCAAGGGGCTAGCGGGGGGGGAGATACGCAGTATTTT	CASSQGASGGGDTQYF